Shown below are 15 T cell receptor beta chains from a single sample sequenced in a study of cytomegalovirus exposure and HLA in healthy donors. PCR involved 60 Vbeta and 13 Jbeta primers. Data came from immunoSEQ multiplex PCR; TCRdb stores just in-frame clones and leaves some out. The sample table includes tens of thousands of clones. The sample consisted of PBMCs. The receptors stem from a woman in her twenties or thirties in good health and CMV-seronegative.

The chain employs TRBV29-1 and TRBJ2-3, with D maybe TRBD2 (7 bases). The V end was cut by 5 bases, the J end by 8 bases, with 20 bases between. The CDR3 has 14 amino acids. Germline-derived CDR1 and CDR2 are SQVTM and ANQGSEA. The CDR3 loop reads CSVPPGATGGTQYF. The DNA for the CDR3 is TGCAGCGTTCCTCCGGGGGCTACGGGGGGTACGCAGTATTTT.

This sequence joins TRBV7-6 and TRBJ2-3; 9 bases map to TRBD2. Trimming removed 2 bases from V and 5 bases from J; junction bases left unmatched: 8. The CDR3 covers 16 residues. Germline CDR1 SGHVS, CDR2 FNYEAQ. The CDR3 spells CASSLIAGEGVDTQYF. The CDR3 nucleotides read TGTGCCAGCAGCTTAATAGCGGGGGAAGGGGTAGATACGCAGTATTTT.

The chain has TRBV6-1 and TRBJ2-3, with 9 nucleotides matching TRBD1. The CDR3 consists of 14 residues. V trimming: 8 bases; J trimming: 3 bases; junction bases outside the gene matches: 6. CDR1 is MNHNS and CDR2 is SASEGT in the germline V gene. The CDR3, as DNA: TGTGCCAGCGACGTCGGACAGGGGACAGATACGCAGTATTTT. Its protein is CASDVGQGTDTQYF.

The V and J genes are TRBV10-3 and TRBJ2-1; TRBD2 aligns across 13 bases. This CDR3 has 16 amino acids. In germline, CDR1 is ENHRY, CDR2 SYGVKD. Unmatched junction bases numbered 1, after V lost 0 bases and J lost 5 bases. CDR3 nucleotides: TGTGCCATCAGTGAGTCCGGGACTAGCGGGGACAATGAGCAGTTCTTC. This sequence encodes CAISESGTSGDNEQFF.

The CDR3 here is CASSPRGDTNEKLFF. The CDR3 DNA sequence: TGCGCCAGCAGCCCCCGGGGGGATACTAATGAAAAACTGTTTTTT. V usage is TRBV4-1 and J usage is TRBJ1-4, with D possibly matching TRBD1 (5 bases). V lost 4 bases and J 2 bases, leaving 11 bases between the germline ends. The CDR3 has 15 residues. CDR1 is MGHRA, CDR2 YSYEKL, per germline.

This rearrangement joins TRBV10-3 to TRBJ2-1; D might be TRBD2 (6 bases). Trimming took 0 bases from V and 5 from J, leaving 17 bases between them. This CDR3 has 17 residues. Germline values: CDR1 ENHRY, CDR2 SYGVKD. In DNA form, the CDR3 reads TGTGCCATCAGTGAGTCGGGGTCGGGGCGGGGCGACAATGAGCAGTTCTTC. Protein product: CAISESGSGRGDNEQFF.

The rearrangement joins TRBV18 to TRBJ2-1; D is uncertain. Trimming shortened V by 1 base and J by 2 bases, and 12 bases separated the two germline ends. The CDR3 runs to 16 residues. Germline V CDR1 and CDR2: KGHSH, LQKENI. The CDR3 loop is CASSPRADRPYNEQFF. In DNA form, the CDR3 reads TGTGCCAGCTCACCACGGGCAGATCGGCCCTACAATGAGCAGTTCTTC.

The gene calls are TRBV6-1 and TRBJ1-5, with D unclear. V lost 1 base to trimming and J lost 1 base, with 5 bases between them. This CDR3 region has 14 residues. In germline, CDR1 is MNHNS, CDR2 SASEGT. The CDR3 is CASSEDWSNQPQHF. Here the CDR3 DNA reads TGTGCCAGCAGTGAAGACTGGAGCAATCAGCCCCAGCATTTT.

CDR3 in DNA: TGTGCTAGTGGTTTGACCTCAACAGGGATGAACACTGAAGCTTTCTTT. Its translation: CASGLTSTGMNTEAFF. The rearrangement links TRBV12-5 to TRBJ1-1, with D possibly being TRBD1 (6 bases). Trimming cost V 2 bases and J 0 bases, with 13 bases left between them. The CDR3 is 16 residues long. CDR1 LGHNT and CDR2 FRNRAP come from the germline V gene.

The chain couples TRBV19 to TRBJ2-7; 9 positions match TRBD1. This CDR3 has 13 residues. Trimming cost V 5 bases and J 6 bases; bases outside gene matches: 5. Per the germline V gene, CDR1 is LNHDA and CDR2 is SQIVND (reference sequence). As DNA, the CDR3 is TGTGCCAGTAGTCCGGACAGGGGCTCCGAGCAGTACTTC. The encoded protein is CASSPDRGSEQYF.

Of note for this clone: The junction does not match germline at one end; this may be a read error. The V gene is TRBV30, the J gene TRBJ1-1, with TRBD1 identical over 8 bases. This CDR3 comprises 15 residues. Per germline, CDR1 GTSNPN and CDR2 SVGIG (reference sequence). The chain's CDR3 is CAWSRDRLLNTEDFF. Written as DNA, the CDR3 is TGTGCCTGGAGCCGGGACAGGTTGTTGAACACTGAAGATTTCTTT.

The chain carries TRBV5-1 and TRBJ2-2; maybe TRBD2 (7 bases). This CDR3 region has 16 residues. The germline V gene encodes CDR1 SGHRS and CDR2 YFSETQ. Deletions cut 4 bases from V and 4 bases from J, with 17 bases between. The DNA for the CDR3 is TGCGCCAGCAGCGCGGGGGCAGGGGTTGGCACCGGGGAGCTGTTTTTT. Translation gives CASSAGAGVGTGELFF.

V and J are TRBV13 and TRBJ1-1; no firm D call. The CDR3 length is 15 residues. Trimming removed 6 bases from V and 0 bases from J, with 14 bases in between. CDR1 and CDR2 from the germline V gene are PRHDT and FYEKMQ (reference sequence). The CDR3, as DNA: TGTGCCAGCAGACAAGGAGCATACATGAACACTGAAGCTTTCTTT. Its translation is CASRQGAYMNTEAFF.

J is TRBJ2-7 and V is TRBV11-2; a possible D gene is TRBD2 (5 bases). The CDR3 sequence is 16 residues long. Germline-derived CDR1 and CDR2 are SGHAT and FQNNGV. V was pared by 4 bases and J by 1 base, with 17 bases between. The CDR3 protein is CASSSRGLGRSYEQYF. In DNA, the CDR3 is TGTGCCAGCAGCTCCAGAGGACTCGGGCGATCCTACGAGCAGTACTTC.

This CDR3 reads CASSPWASGANVLTF. CDR3 DNA sequence: TGTGCCAGCTCACCATGGGCCTCTGGGGCCAACGTCCTGACTTTC. This chain connects TRBV18 to TRBJ2-6, with D unclear. The CDR3 spans 15 residues. Germline CDR1 reads KGHSH; CDR2 reads LQKENI. V was cut by 2 bases and J by 0 bases, with 5 bases left in between.